A selection of T cell receptor beta chains follows, all from one sample in a study of sequential checkpoint blockade in melanoma. Generated by immunoSEQ multiplex PCR, the TCRdb table keeps only in-frame clones and is missing some. This sample has 2,500 or so clones; more than 12% occur once, and the top ten carry around 16%. The sample was tumor tissue (inferred from file names), taken from a patient given nivolumab and ipilimumab in sequence. Receptors originate from a human donor with melanoma. CDR3s include the opening cysteine and the closing phenylalanine or tryptophan. A D gene is named only where the DNA matches it firmly. Clone sizes are given selectively: once, few, many, or a class where the clone is expanded.

D gene | J gene | V gene | clone size | CDR3 DNA | CDR3 protein
NA | TRBJ1-1 | TRBV18 | NA | TGTGCCAGCTCAGATGGACCCAACACTGAAGCTTTCTTT | CASSDGPNTEAFF
TRBD1 | TRBJ1-2 | TRBV11-3 | medium-sized | TGTGCCAGCAGCTCGGACAGGGGAAGCCTTGGCTACACCTTC | CASSSDRGSLGYTF
NA | TRBJ2-5 | TRBV5-1 | NA | TGCGCCAGCGTCGTGTCGGGGAGACAGGAAGAGACCCAGTACTTC | CASVVSGRQEETQYF
NA | TRBJ2-7 | TRBV19 | NA | TGTGCCAGTAAGGGCCCTGAGGTAACTGATTACGAGCAGTACTTC | CASKGPEVTDYEQYF
TRBD1 | TRBJ2-3 | TRBV9 | many | TGTGCCAGCAGCCGGGACAGGGGTAATACAGATACGCAGTATTTT | CASSRDRGNTDTQYF
TRBD1 | TRBJ1-1 | TRBV6-8 | NA | TGTGCCAGCAAATTAGGGGGCTCGGGCACTGAAGCTTTCTTT | CASKLGGSGTEAFF
NA | TRBJ1-1 | TRBV11-3 | medium-sized | TGTGCCAGCAGCTTAAGACAGGTAACCCCCAACACTGAAGCTTTCTTT | CASSLRQVTPNTEAFF
TRBD1 | TRBJ2-3 | TRBV6-8 | few | TGTGCCAGCAGAAGGACAGGGGCCGATTACGCTAGCACAGATACGCAGTATTTT | CASRRTGADYASTDTQYF
NA | TRBJ1-2 | TRBV14 | NA | TGTGCCAGCAGCACGCAACAGGGAAGCGGCTACACCTTC | CASSTQQGSGYTF
TRBD1 | TRBJ1-6 | TRBV11-3 | medium-sized | TGTGCCAGCAGCTGGGGACAGGGAAATTCACCCCTCCACTTT | CASSWGQGNSPLHF
TRBD1 | TRBJ2-1 | TRBV6-8 | medium-sized | TGTGCCAGCAGTTACTCGGGGACAGGGATTAATGAGCAGTTCTTC | CASSYSGTGINEQFF
NA | TRBJ1-3 | TRBV10-3 | NA | TGTGCCATCAGTGAGTCAAGTGGAAACACCATATATTTT | CAISESSGNTIYF
NA | TRBJ2-5 | TRBV11-3 | many | TGTGCCAGCAGCTTAGTCTGGGGCCCACAAGAGACCCAGTACTTC | CASSLVWGPQETQYF
TRBD1 | TRBJ1-5 | TRBV25-1 | few | TGTGCCAGCAGTACCACAGGGGCCCATCAGCCCCAGCATTTT | CASSTTGAHQPQHF
NA | TRBJ2-7 | TRBV11-3 | medium-sized | TGTGCCAGCAGCTTACTGGACGGACACTACGAGCAGTACTTC | CASSLLDGHYEQYF
NA | TRBJ2-3 | TRBV5-1 | NA | TGCGCCAGCATCCCGGGCACTTCAAGGGTGGGCACAGATACGCAGTATTTT | CASIPGTSRVGTDTQYF
TRBD2 | TRBJ2-1 | TRBV11-3 | NA | TGTGCCAGCAGCCGTGGGACTCTAGCGGGGGGGCACAATGAGCAGTTCTTC | CASSRGTLAGGHNEQFF
NA | TRBJ2-5 | TRBV11-3 | medium-sized | TGTGCCAGCAGCTTAGGAGGGGGGCCTGGGGAGACCCAGTACTTC | CASSLGGGPGETQYF